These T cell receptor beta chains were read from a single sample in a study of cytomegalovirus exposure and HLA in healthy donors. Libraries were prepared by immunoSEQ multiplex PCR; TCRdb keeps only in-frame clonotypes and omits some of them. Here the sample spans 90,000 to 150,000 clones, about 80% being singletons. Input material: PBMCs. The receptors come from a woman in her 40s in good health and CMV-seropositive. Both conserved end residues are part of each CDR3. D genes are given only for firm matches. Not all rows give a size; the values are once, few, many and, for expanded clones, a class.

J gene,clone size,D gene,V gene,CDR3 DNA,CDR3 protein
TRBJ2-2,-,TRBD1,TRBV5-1,TGCGCCAGCAGCTTAGGGACAGGGCACACCGGGGAGCTGTTTTTT,CASSLGTGHTGELFF
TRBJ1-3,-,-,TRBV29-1,TGCGGACTCCAGAGAAGCTCTGGAAACACCATATATTTT,CGLQRSSGNTIYF
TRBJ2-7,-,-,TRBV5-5,TGTGCCAGCAGCAAGACTAGGACGGTCTCCGGCTACGAGCAGTACTTC,CASSKTRTVSGYEQYF
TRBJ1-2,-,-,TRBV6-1,TGTGCCAGCAGCTCGGGACAAAACTATGGCTACACCTTC,CASSSGQNYGYTF
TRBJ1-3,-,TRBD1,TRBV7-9,TGTGCCAGCAGCCTCAGGGGGAACTCTGGAAACACCATATATTTT,CASSLRGNSGNTIYF
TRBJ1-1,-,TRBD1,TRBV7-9,TGTGCCAGCAGCTCCACAGGGGGCTGGAACACTGAAGCTTTCTTT,CASSSTGGWNTEAFF
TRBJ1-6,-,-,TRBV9,TGTGCCAGCAGCGTAGATCCGGCGGGTTCACCCCTCCACTTT,CASSVDPAGSPLHF
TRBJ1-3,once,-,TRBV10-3,TGTGCCATCAGTGAGTTGCGTCCGGGGGGCGGTGGAAACACCATATATTTT,CAISELRPGGGGNTIYF
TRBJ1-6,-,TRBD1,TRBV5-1,TGCGCCAGCAGCTTGGCACAGGGGGCGGGCAATTCACCCCTCCACTTT,CASSLAQGAGNSPLHF
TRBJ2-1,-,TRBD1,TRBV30,TGTGCCTGGGGCCTAAGGACAGGCAATGAGCAGTTCTTC,CAWGLRTGNEQFF
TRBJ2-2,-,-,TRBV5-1,TGCGCCAGCAGCTTGGGACAGTTCAACACCGGGGAGCTGTTTTTT,CASSLGQFNTGELFF
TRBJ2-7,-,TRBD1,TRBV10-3,TGTGCCATCAGATCGGACAGGGGATCCGACGAGCAGTACTTC,CAIRSDRGSDEQYF
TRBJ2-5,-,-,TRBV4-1,TGCGCCAGCAGACGAACACTAGCTACCCAGGAGACCCAGTACTTC,CASRRTLATQETQYF
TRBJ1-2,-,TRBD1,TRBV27,TGTGCCAGCAGTTTATCCAGAACAATGACGGGACAGGTCAACTATGGCTACACCTTC,CASSLSRTMTGQVNYGYTF
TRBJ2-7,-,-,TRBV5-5,TGTGCCAGCAGCTTGTCGGAGGCCGTTTCCTACGAGCAGTACTTC,CASSLSEAVSYEQYF
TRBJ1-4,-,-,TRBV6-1,TGTGCCAGCGGTACTCGGGAGGGGGAAAAACTGTTTTTT,CASGTREGEKLFF
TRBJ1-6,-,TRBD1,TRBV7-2,TGTGCCAGCAGCGTCGGACAGGGGAGAAATTCACCCCTCCACTTT,CASSVGQGRNSPLHF
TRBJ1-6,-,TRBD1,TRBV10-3,TGTGCCATCAGTGAGGGACAGGGCTTCCCCCTCCACTTT,CAISEGQGFPLHF
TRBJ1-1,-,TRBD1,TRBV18,TGCAAAGCCGGGACAGCGAACACTGAAGCTTTCTTT,CKAGTANTEAFF
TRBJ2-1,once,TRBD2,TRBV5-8,TGTGCCAGCAGCTTGTATGCCTCTAGCGGGGGGGCGGATGAGCAGTTCTTC,CASSLYASSGGADEQFF
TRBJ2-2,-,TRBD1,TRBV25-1,TGTGCCAGCGGGGCCGGGACAGGGGATTACGGGGAGCTGTTTTTT,CASGAGTGDYGELFF
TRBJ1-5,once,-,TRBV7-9,TGTGCCAGCAGCACAGGGTTGAGCAATCAGCCCCAGCATTTT,CASSTGLSNQPQHF
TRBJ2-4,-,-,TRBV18,TGTGCCAGCTCACCTTCGTCGGTGGACATTCAGTACTTC,CASSPSSVDIQYF
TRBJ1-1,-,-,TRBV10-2,TGCGCCAGCACCCTAGGAGGGAGGAACACTGAAGCTTTCTTT,CASTLGGRNTEAFF
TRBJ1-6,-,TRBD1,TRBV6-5,TGTGCCAGCAGTTACTCAGGGGGACAGTATAATTCACCCCTCCACTTT,CASSYSGGQYNSPLHF
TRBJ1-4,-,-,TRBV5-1,TGCGCCAGCAGCCGGGATGCAACTAATGAAAAACTGTTTTTT,CASSRDATNEKLFF
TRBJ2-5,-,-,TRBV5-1,TGCGCCAGCTCGACAGGCCCTTGGGAGACCCAGTACTTC,CASSTGPWETQYF
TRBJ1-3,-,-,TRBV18,TGTGCCAGCCCACCAGCGGTCGGAAACACCATATATTTT,CASPPAVGNTIYF
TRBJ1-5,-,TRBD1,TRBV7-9,TGTGCCAGCAGCTTAGAGGGACAGGCCAATCAGCCCCAGCATTTT,CASSLEGQANQPQHF
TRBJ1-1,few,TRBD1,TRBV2,TGTGCCAGCAGTGGCTACAGGGGGCAGGGCACTGAAGCTTTCTTT,CASSGYRGQGTEAFF
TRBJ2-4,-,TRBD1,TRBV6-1,TGTGCCAGCAGTGAAGGGCTCGGGACAGGGGGACACCTAGCCAAAAACATTCAGTACTTC,CASSEGLGTGGHLAKNIQYF
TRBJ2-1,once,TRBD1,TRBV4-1,TGCGCCAGCAGCCGAAGTGGGGGACAGGGGTTTGATAATGAGCAGTTCTTC,CASSRSGGQGFDNEQFF
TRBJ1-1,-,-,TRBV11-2,TGTGCCAGCAGCTTTCAGGGGCTTACTGAAGCTTTCTTT,CASSFQGLTEAFF
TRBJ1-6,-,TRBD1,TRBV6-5,TGTGCCAGCAGCGCACCGGGACAGCGGGCCTCACCCCTCCACTTT,CASSAPGQRASPLHF
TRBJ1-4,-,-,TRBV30,TGTGCCTGGAGTGTACTACCCGAGCGGGAAAAACTGTTTTTT,CAWSVLPEREKLFF
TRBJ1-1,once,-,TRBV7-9,TGTGCCAGCAGCTCGCTAGGGGCAGGGGAAGAAGCTTTCTTT,CASSSLGAGEEAFF
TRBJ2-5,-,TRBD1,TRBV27,TGTGCCAGCAGTTCCCAGGGACAGTACCAAGAGACCCAGTACTTC,CASSSQGQYQETQYF